The present T cell receptor (beta chain) was sequenced within a study of tumor-infiltrating lymphocytes in primary liver carcinoma. The blood RNA (from unsorted whole blood) was obtained, and germline DNA was also extracted. The ends lost 4 bases at V and 3 bases at J; junction bases unmatched: 7. The CDR3 contains 17 residues. The germline V gene has CDR1 SGDLS and CDR2 YYNGEE. Production of TCR beta cDNA used 500 ng total RNA together with a constant-region primer. Nested multiplex PCR, run for three rounds with slightly modified ARM-PCR, yielded TCR beta libraries. It was with TRBV1-TRBV30 forward primers and a C-beta reverse primer that the first two PCR rounds were run, at roughly 10 cycles each. TCRdb re-analysed the multiplex PCR reads in MiXCR, keeping a single row per CDR3 protein. The table lists under 200,000 distinct CDR3 sequences, approximately 65% of them singletons.

The receptor was isolated from a woman in her sixties with primary liver carcinoma and hepatitis B virus infection. The source material was peripheral blood. The genes are TRBV9 and TRBJ2-6; 10 bases line up with TRBD1. The CDR3 DNA is TGTGCCAGCAGCAAGGACAGGGGGACTAGTGGGGCCAACGTCCTGACTTTC. Translating gives CASSKDRGTSGANVLTF.